A selection of T cell receptor beta chains follows, all from one sample in a study of technical replicates of blood from a few donors. Generated by immunoSEQ multiplex PCR, the TCRdb table keeps only in-frame clones and is missing some. The table lists 100,000 or so clones, around 95% of them singletons. Sequenced sample: T cells isolated from PBMCs. The source of these receptors is a human donor in good health. Each CDR3 is given with its conserved first and last residue. A D gene is named only where the DNA matches it firmly. Size is omitted from some rows. Given values are once, few, many or a class for expanded clones.

j_call clone_size d_call v_call cdr3_nt cdr3_aa
TRBJ1-2 NA NA TRBV28 TGTGCCAGCAGTTTGGCCACGAACTATGGCTACACCTTC CASSLATNYGYTF
TRBJ2-3 NA NA TRBV2 TGTGCCAGCAGTGAACGGGACACGGTTAACACAGATACGCAGTATTTT CASSERDTVNTDTQYF
TRBJ1-5 NA NA TRBV23-1 TGCGCCAGCAGCGAGCCCCTCAATCAGCCCCAGCATTTT CASSEPLNQPQHF
TRBJ1-4 NA TRBD1 TRBV5-1 TGCGCCAGCAGACCTGACAGGGTTGAAAAACTGTTTTTT CASRPDRVEKLFF
TRBJ1-2 once NA TRBV2 TGTGCCAGCAAACAGACAGGTCCCGATCCTGGCTACACCTTC CASKQTGPDPGYTF
TRBJ1-1 NA TRBD1 TRBV11-2 TGTGCCAGCAGCCTAACACGGACAGGCCGGGACACTGAAGCTTTCTTT CASSLTRTGRDTEAFF
TRBJ1-2 NA NA TRBV7-3 TGTGCCAGCAGCCCAGACACTCGGTATGGCTACACCTTC CASSPDTRYGYTF
TRBJ1-6 NA TRBD1 TRBV7-9 TGTGCCAGCAGCCCCCAGGGGGTCGATTTATATAATTCACCCCTCCACTTT CASSPQGVDLYNSPLHF
TRBJ2-1 NA NA TRBV6-5 TGTGCCAGCAGCAAGGACTTTGGGGGGAATGAGCAGTTCTTC CASSKDFGGNEQFF
TRBJ2-2 NA NA TRBV27 TGTGCCAGCAGTTTCTCAGGGTATCCCAACACCGGGGAGCTGTTTTTT CASSFSGYPNTGELFF
TRBJ2-7 NA NA TRBV7-4 TGTGCCAGCAGCAAAACGACAAGCTACGAGCAGTACTTC CASSKTTSYEQYF
TRBJ2-5 NA NA TRBV28 TGTGCCAGCACCCTCCAGGGGCAAGAGACCCAGTACTTC CASTLQGQETQYF
TRBJ2-3 NA NA TRBV29-1 TGCAGCGCCAAAGGGGGTATCACAGATACGCAGTATTTT CSAKGGITDTQYF
TRBJ2-3 NA TRBD1 TRBV9 TGTGCCAGCAGCGAATGGGGACAGGAACCCACAGATACGCAGTATTTT CASSEWGQEPTDTQYF
TRBJ2-1 NA TRBD1 TRBV6-5 TGTGCCAGCAGTTTACAGGGGCAGCACTACAATGAGCAGTTCTTC CASSLQGQHYNEQFF
TRBJ2-7 NA TRBD1 TRBV5-1 TGCGCCAGCAGCTCAAAGGGACAGGATTACGAGCAGTACTTC CASSSKGQDYEQYF
TRBJ2-7 NA NA TRBV19 TGTGCCAGTTCTATAGGTTCGTCCGAGCAGTACTTC CASSIGSSEQYF
TRBJ2-7 NA TRBD1 TRBV6-1 TGTGCCAGCAGTGAAGCCGGGACAGGGGGCTACGAGCAGTACTTC CASSEAGTGGYEQYF
TRBJ2-7 NA NA TRBV7-3 TGTGCCAGCAGCTTAACGGGCAGGGGACACGAGCAGTACTTC CASSLTGRGHEQYF
TRBJ2-7 once NA TRBV6-5 TGTGCCAGCAGTTACTCCCAACAGGACTACGAGCAGTACTTC CASSYSQQDYEQYF
TRBJ2-7 NA NA TRBV5-1 TGCGCCAGCAGCTGGTCGCCAGATGCCTACGAGCAGTACTTC CASSWSPDAYEQYF
TRBJ2-1 NA NA TRBV6-1 TGTGCCAGCTATAGGACTCAATTCCACAATGAGCAGTTCTTC CASYRTQFHNEQFF
TRBJ1-5 NA TRBD1 TRBV28 TGTGCCAGCAGTTTCGGGACAGGCAATCAGCCCCAGCATTTT CASSFGTGNQPQHF
TRBJ2-1 NA TRBD1 TRBV5-1 TGCGCCAGCAGCTTGGGCGCCGGGACAGGGGGGAATGAGCAGTTCTTC CASSLGAGTGGNEQFF
TRBJ1-3 NA NA TRBV5-1 TGCGCCAGCAGCCGTGGACAAACTGGAAACACCATATATTTT CASSRGQTGNTIYF
TRBJ2-1 NA TRBD2 TRBV11-2 TGTGCCAGCAGACTAGCGGGGGGCAATGAGCAGTTCTTC CASRLAGGNEQFF
TRBJ1-1 NA TRBD1 TRBV6-1 TGTGCCAGCAGTGAGGACAGGGGACTGACCCAAGCTTTCTTT CASSEDRGLTQAFF
TRBJ2-3 NA TRBD1 TRBV7-8 TGTGCCAGCAGCTTAAGGGACAGGGGGCAAGGGACAGATACGCAGTATTTT CASSLRDRGQGTDTQYF
TRBJ1-6 NA TRBD1 TRBV11-2 TGTGCCAGCAGCTCCAGGACAGGCCGTTCACCCCTCCACTTT CASSSRTGRSPLHF
TRBJ2-1 once TRBD1 TRBV19 TGTGCCAGTAGTCCTACAGGGGGGAAGGTCAATGAGCAGTTCTTC CASSPTGGKVNEQFF
TRBJ1-1 NA TRBD1 TRBV5-1 TGCGCCAGCAGCTTAACACAGGGGGCGCGGACTGAAGCTTTCTTT CASSLTQGARTEAFF
TRBJ1-6 once TRBD1 TRBV5-1 TGCGCCAGCAGCTATGAGGGGGCGCAATCACCCCTCCACTTT CASSYEGAQSPLHF
TRBJ1-1 NA NA TRBV7-9 TGTGCCAGCAGCTTAGGATCGGGGGGTCGAACTGAAGCTTTCTTT CASSLGSGGRTEAFF
TRBJ2-3 NA TRBD1 TRBV19 TGTGCCAGTAGTATAAGATGGGCCTCTTCGGTGACAGGGTTCTTGGATACGCAGTATTTT CASSIRWASSVTGFLDTQYF
TRBJ1-4 NA TRBD1 TRBV2 TGTGCCAGCGGGGGACAGGGGATGACTAATGAAAAACTGTTTTTT CASGGQGMTNEKLFF
TRBJ2-7 NA TRBD1 TRBV5-1 TGCGCCAGCAGCGGGGACAGGGGACTGGGTGAGCAGTACTTC CASSGDRGLGEQYF
TRBJ1-1 NA NA TRBV5-1 TGCGCCAGCAGCGGGGGGGTGTCTACGAACACTGAAGCTTTCTTT CASSGGVSTNTEAFF
TRBJ2-7 NA TRBD2 TRBV6-6 TGTGCCAGCGCCGTAGCGGGGGCGACTACCTACGAGCAGTACTTC CASAVAGATTYEQYF
TRBJ1-2 once NA TRBV5-1 TGCGCCAGCAGTGGCGCTGGGAGAGGTGGCTACACCTTC CASSGAGRGGYTF